Given below is one T cell receptor beta chain in context. Its antigen is as yet unknown. V dropped 0 bases and J dropped 5 bases, with 10 bases sitting between them. Germline CDR1 MNHEY, CDR2 SVGAGI. The CDR3 consists of 14 residues. The data belong to a study of T cells in localized non-small cell lung cancer. The study's findings and limits: The study detected a median roughly 50 of the top 100 tumor clones in adjacent lung.

The protocol was immunoSEQ multiplex PCR, while the TCRdb copy is restricted to in-frame clones and leaves out a portion. The data show tens of thousands of clones, with roughly 80% seen just once and roughly 7.5% held by the top ten. This receptor was identified in a man between 35 and 75 years old with stage II lung adenocarcinoma. The sequencing here drew on PBMCs, taken before any cancer treatment. V is TRBV6-5 and J is TRBJ2-5; possibly TRBD1 or TRBD2 for D (5 bases each). The CDR3, as DNA: TGTGCCAGCAGTTACTCCCAGGGACCGGAGACCCAGTACTTC. This codes for CASSYSQGPETQYF.